This passage covers 29 T cell receptor beta chains from one sample sequenced in a study of cytomegalovirus exposure and HLA in healthy donors. The protocol was immunoSEQ multiplex PCR, while the TCRdb copy is restricted to in-frame clones and leaves out a portion. The table includes 95,000 to 150,000 clones, 70% to 90% detected once. The sequenced material came from PBMCs. The receptors stem from a woman aged 18-29 years in good health and CMV-seropositive.

The CDR3 DNA reads TGCGCCAGCAGCCCGGGGACATTCGGCTACACCTTC. Translated, it gives CASSPGTFGYTF. The chain carries TRBV5-1 and TRBJ1-2; maybe TRBD1 (6 bases). This CDR3 is 12 amino acids long. Trimming shortened V by 4 bases and J by 8 bases, and 12 bases separated the two germline ends. Germline lookup yields CDR1 SGHRS and CDR2 YFSETQ.

The V call is TRBV30, the J call TRBJ1-2, with D perhaps TRBD1 (5 bases). Germline V CDR1 and CDR2: GTSNPN, SVGIG (reference sequence). V was pared by 0 bases and J by 4 bases, with 9 bases between. This CDR3 has 13 residues. The CDR3 DNA reads as TGTGCCTGGAGTGTGGGGGGAGCCTATGGCTACACCTTC. Residues: CAWSVGGAYGYTF.

CDR3 sequence: CAIRGSAGGPYNEQFF. The CDR3 nucleotides are TGTGCCATCAGGGGATCAGCGGGAGGACCCTACAATGAGCAGTTCTTC. The genes are TRBV10-3 and TRBJ2-1; 9 nucleotides agree with TRBD2. The junction had 8 bases not matched to a gene; V was cut back by 6 bases and J by 2 bases. In germline, CDR1 is ENHRY, CDR2 SYGVKD. The CDR3 consists of 16 residues.

The DNA for the CDR3 is TGTGCCAGCAGCTTAGCTAGCAGCCCAGAGACCCAGTACTTC. This codes for CASSLASSPETQYF. The gene calls are TRBV11-2 and TRBJ2-5; D is possibly TRBD2 (5 bases). Looked up from germline, CDR1 is SGHAT and CDR2 is FQNNGV. CDR3 length: 14 amino acids. V was cut by 1 base and J by 4 bases, with 10 bases left in between.

This clone has just a few counts. The rearrangement joins TRBV7-6 to TRBJ2-3, with D possibly matching TRBD2 (5 bases). Germline CDR1 and CDR2: SGHVS and FNYEAQ. Trimming shortened V by 5 bases and J by 0 bases, and 12 bases separated the two germline ends. CDR3 size: 15 residues. CDR3 residues: CASSQRGSSTDTQYF. The CDR3 bases are TGTGCCAGCAGCCAACGAGGGAGCAGCACAGATACGCAGTATTTT.

The chain is built from TRBV7-8 and TRBJ2-5; D gene unclear. V gave up 1 base and J gave up 3 bases, with 9 bases separating them. CDR3 length: 14 amino acids. Germline assignment: CDR1 SGHVS and CDR2 FQNEAQ. The CDR3 loop reads CASSLVGGKETQYF. The DNA of the CDR3 is TGTGCCAGCAGCTTAGTAGGCGGTAAAGAGACCCAGTACTTC.

This rearrangement joins TRBV6-6 to TRBJ1-2; a weak D match, TRBD1 (5 bases). CDR1 is MNHNY, CDR2 SVGAGI, per germline (reference sequence). The CDR3 is made up of 13 amino acids. V was clipped by 4 bases and J by 6 bases, with 12 bases between them. The CDR3 nucleotides read TGTGCCAGCAGTTTACCCGGCAGGGATGGCTACACCTTC. This sequence encodes CASSLPGRDGYTF.

This clone was seen a single time. This sequence joins TRBV7-2 and TRBJ1-4; D is ambiguous. V lost 1 base to trimming and J lost 4 bases, with 13 bases between them. The V gene's germline CDR1 is SGHTA and CDR2 FQGNSA. The CDR3 length is 16 residues. Here the CDR3 reads CASSLGLAQFNEKLFF. CDR3 sequence (DNA): TGTGCCAGCAGCTTAGGACTAGCACAGTTTAATGAAAAACTGTTTTTT.

The chain uses TRBV10-3 and TRBJ2-7, with D possibly TRBD2 on 6 matching bases. The CDR3 is 14 residues long. V gave up 6 bases and J gave up 1 base, with 13 bases separating them. In germline, CDR1 is ENHRY, CDR2 SYGVKD. The CDR3 sequence: CAISDPGLSYEQYF. In DNA form, the CDR3 reads TGTGCCATCAGCGACCCGGGACTGTCCTACGAGCAGTACTTC.

This chain joins TRBV19 and TRBJ1-5; D not resolved. Between the trimmed V and J ends, which lost 7 bases and 4 bases, there was a span of 8 bases. The CDR3 totals 12 residues. Per the germline V gene, CDR1 is LNHDA and CDR2 is SQIVND (reference sequence). Here the CDR3 reads CASTRANQPQHF. The CDR3 bases are TGTGCCAGTACGAGGGCGAATCAGCCCCAGCATTTT.

The chain has TRBV6-5 and TRBJ1-1; 7 bases align to TRBD1. Trimming cost V 0 bases and J 5 bases; bases outside gene matches: 9. The CDR3 length is 16 residues. Germline V CDR1 and CDR2: MNHEY, SVGAGI. In DNA, the CDR3 is TGTGCCAGCAGTTACTCGACGGTACAGGGGTGGACTGAAGCTTTCTTT. This translates into CASSYSTVQGWTEAFF.

This chain uses TRBV10-2 with TRBJ2-7, with D hard to call. Germline V gene lookup returns CDR1 WSHSY and CDR2 SAAADI. The CDR3 extends over 12 amino acids. V shed 6 bases and J shed 2 bases, with 8 bases lying between them. DNA of the CDR3: TGCGCCAGCAGCTCCTCAGCCTACGAGCAGTACTTC. This codes for CASSSSAYEQYF.

The chain couples TRBV29-1 to TRBJ2-7; TRBD2 agrees at 7 bases. The CDR3 covers 13 residues. V lost 4 bases, J lost 0 bases, and 3 bases stayed unmatched. Looked up from germline, CDR1 is SQVTM and CDR2 is ANQGSEA. CDR3 protein: CSVARGSSYEQYF. In DNA form, the CDR3 reads TGCAGCGTTGCGCGCGGGAGCTCCTACGAGCAGTACTTC.

V gene TRBV5-1 combines with J gene TRBJ2-6; 8 positions agree with TRBD1. After removal of 5 bases from V and 0 bases from J, the junction contained 10 bases not matched to a gene. Germline CDR1 SGHRS, CDR2 YFSETQ. CDR3 length equals 18 residues. In DNA, the CDR3 is TGCGCCAGCAGACCCCCCGGGACAGGCGACTCTGGGGCCAACGTCCTGACTTTC. This translates into CASRPPGTGDSGANVLTF.

The rearrangement links TRBV7-2 to TRBJ1-1, with unresolved D. This CDR3 contains 13 residues. With 3 bases removed from V and 5 bases from J, the gap between germline ends came to 10 bases. The germline V gene has CDR1 SGHTA and CDR2 FQGNSA. The CDR3 region is CASSFTRVTEAFF. The DNA for the CDR3 is TGTGCCAGCAGCTTCACGCGGGTAACTGAAGCTTTCTTT.

The rearrangement uses TRBV25-1 and TRBJ1-1; no definite D call. V was trimmed by 8 bases and J by 0 bases, leaving 7 bases between them. Germline lookup yields CDR1 MGHDK and CDR2 SYGVNS. The CDR3 covers 12 residues. As DNA, the CDR3 is TGTGCCAGCCGAGAAATGAACACTGAAGCTTTCTTT. Translated, it gives CASREMNTEAFF.

This sequence joins TRBV19 and TRBJ2-7, with D perhaps matching TRBD1 (5 bases). The germline CDR1 and CDR2 sequences are LNHDA and SQIVND (reference sequence). The CDR3 has 13 residues. Trimming took 5 bases from V and 0 from J, leaving 8 bases between them. The CDR3 coding sequence is TGTGCCAGTAGTCTCCAGGGCTCCTACGAGCAGTACTTC. This encodes CASSLQGSYEQYF. Full variable domain (missing parts from reference TRBV19 and TRBJ2-7): DGGITQSPKYLFRKEGQNVTLSCEQNLNHDAMYWYRQDPGQGLRLIYYSQIVNDFQKGDIAEGYSVSREKKESFPLTVTSAQKNPTAFYLCASSLQGSYEQYFGPGTRLTVT.

The V call is TRBV27, the J call TRBJ1-5, with no clear D. In germline, CDR1 is MNHEY, CDR2 SMNVEV (reference sequence). The CDR3 covers 14 residues. V gave up 10 bases and J gave up 2 bases, with 15 bases separating them. In DNA form, the CDR3 reads TGTGCCACTAGCCCCGGGGTCGGCAATCAGCCCCAGCATTTT. Protein: CATSPGVGNQPQHF.

This clone was seen a single time. The chain's CDR3 is CASRLGEYNEQFF. Written as DNA, the CDR3 is TGTGCCAGCCGCCTAGGAGAGTACAATGAGCAGTTCTTC. The chain links TRBV6-1 to TRBJ2-1, with D hard to call. The V end was cut by 8 bases, the J end by 4 bases, with 12 bases between. Germline V gene lookup returns CDR1 MNHNS and CDR2 SASEGT. The CDR3 consists of 13 residues.

This clone was observed a few times. The chain employs TRBV7-9 and TRBJ1-1; D not resolved. CDR1 SEHNR and CDR2 FQNEAQ come from the germline V gene (reference sequence). The CDR3 runs to 13 residues. Trimming took off 8 bases at V and 4 bases at J, with 14 bases between the two ends. The CDR3, as DNA: TGTGCCAGCCTCTACGGGGTAGGCACTGAAGCTTTCTTT. This gives the protein CASLYGVGTEAFF.

The gene calls are TRBV18 and TRBJ1-2; 10 positions agree with TRBD1. This CDR3 has 17 residues. The junction had 11 bases not matched to a gene; V was cut back by 3 bases and J by 4 bases. Germline V gives CDR1 KGHSH, CDR2 LQKENI. CDR3 nucleotides: TGTGCCAGCTCACCTACCGGGACAGGGGCGGGAGCCTATGGCTACACCTTC. Its translation is CASSPTGTGAGAYGYTF.

This chain connects TRBV7-3 to TRBJ2-5, with 11 bases lining up with TRBD1. The CDR3 consists of 14 residues. Germline values: CDR1 SGHTA, CDR2 FQGTGA. The junction had 3 bases not matched to a gene; V was cut back by 5 bases and J by 4 bases. CDR3 region: CASSPGTGGETQYF. The CDR3 DNA is TGTGCCAGCAGCCCCGGGACAGGGGGAGAGACCCAGTACTTC. Using reference TRBV7-3 and TRBJ2-5 for the parts outside the CDR3, the full variable domain is GAGVSQTPSNKVTEKGKYVELRCDPISGHTALYWYRQSLGQGPEFLIYFQGTGAADDSGLPNDRFFAVRPEGSVSTLKIQRTERGDSAVYLCASSPGTGGETQYFGPGTRLLVL.

The V and J genes are TRBV6-5 and TRBJ2-2; a weak D match, TRBD1 (7 bases). The CDR3 is 16 residues long. CDR1 and CDR2 (germline): MNHEY, SVGAGI. Between the trimmed V and J ends, which lost 2 bases and 0 bases, there was a span of 10 bases. DNA for the CDR3: TGTGCCAGCAGTTACGGGGGGACAGCGAACACCGGGGAGCTGTTTTTT. It codes for CASSYGGTANTGELFF.

This chain connects TRBV27 to TRBJ2-5; 8 positions agree with TRBD1. Germline V lookup: CDR1 MNHEY, CDR2 SMNVEV (reference sequence). The CDR3 consists of 16 residues. J gave up 1 base and V 5 bases, and 9 bases lay outside the gene matches. As DNA, the CDR3 is TGTGCCAGCAGTCTCCGGGACAGGCGGCTCCAAGAGACCCAGTACTTC. Amino acid sequence: CASSLRDRRLQETQYF.

The chain has TRBV27 and TRBJ1-2; 8 bases line up with TRBD1. This CDR3 has 13 amino acids. Looked up from germline, CDR1 is MNHEY and CDR2 is SMNVEV (reference sequence). V shed 5 bases, J shed 5 bases, and the junction held 4 bases outside the gene matches. CDR3 nucleotides: TGTGCCAGCAGTCTGACAGGGGATTATGGCTACACCTTC. It specifies CASSLTGDYGYTF.

The rearrangement uses TRBV11-2 and TRBJ2-1; the match to TRBD2 covers 9 bases. Germline V gene sequence: CDR1 SGHAT, CDR2 FQNNGV. This CDR3 has 16 amino acids. J gave up 2 bases and V 1 base, and 3 bases lay outside the gene matches. The CDR3 sequence is CASSLGRGGAYNEQFF. In DNA form, the CDR3 reads TGTGCCAGCAGCTTAGGTCGCGGGGGGGCCTACAATGAGCAGTTCTTC.

Worth noting for this clone: The junction does not match germline at one end; this may be a read error. V gene TRBV7-2 combines with J gene TRBJ2-1, with D uncertain. Germline V lookup: CDR1 SGHTA, CDR2 FQGNSA. The CDR3 has 12 residues. CDR3 sequence: CASSFPYDEQFF. In DNA form, the CDR3 reads TGTGCCAGCAGCTTCCCCTACGATGAGCAGTTCTTC.

The chain recombines TRBV7-9 with TRBJ2-7; D gene uncertain. V lost 1 base to trimming and J lost 0 bases, with 4 bases between them. The CDR3 runs to 13 residues. Germline-derived CDR1 and CDR2 are SEHNR and FQNEAQ (reference sequence). CDR3 sequence (DNA): TGTGCCAGCAGCTTAGACGGCTCCTACGAGCAGTACTTC. It codes for CASSLDGSYEQYF.

The genes are TRBV5-4 and TRBJ2-1; D is unresolved. With 4 bases removed from V and 0 bases from J, the gap between germline ends came to 11 bases. This CDR3 contains 15 residues. From germline, CDR1 is SGHNT and CDR2 YYREEE (reference sequence). The CDR3 nucleotides are TGTGCCAGCAGCCAAGACAAGAGCTCCTACAATGAGCAGTTCTTC. Its translation: CASSQDKSSYNEQFF.